A single sample gave rise to the 29 T cell receptor beta chains below, sequenced in a study of T cell responses to AZD1222 COVID-19 vaccine. TCRdb keeps only in-frame clones here, not all; method: immunoSEQ multiplex PCR. The data show about 94,000 clones, roughly 88% seen once. The sample here was peripheral blood, taken on day 0 of AZD1222 vaccination. These receptors originate from an adult in good health.

V is TRBV28 and J is TRBJ1-1; maybe TRBD1 (5 bases). The V gene lost 2 bases and the J gene lost 11 bases, with 24 bases spanning the gap. CDR1 is MDHEN and CDR2 is SYDVKM in the germline V gene. This CDR3 has 16 residues. CDR3 sequence: CASSLTRQGSQFSAFF. DNA of the CDR3: TGTGCCAGCAGTTTAACGAGGCAGGGATCTCAGTTTTCGGCTTTCTTT.

This sequence joins TRBV7-2 and TRBJ2-3; D call uncertain. The germline CDR1 and CDR2 sequences are SGHTA and FQGNSA. The CDR3 is 12 residues long. Trimming removed 4 bases at V and 6 bases at J, with 8 bases between. DNA of the CDR3: TGTGCCAGCAGCTACTCGCCCGATACGCAGTATTTT. Translation: CASSYSPDTQYF.

This clone was seen just once. The chain has TRBV19 and TRBJ2-1; 13 bases line up with TRBD2. Germline trimming cut 4 bases from V and 8 bases from J; bases unmatched to any gene: 11. CDR1 and CDR2 (germline): LNHDA, SQIVND (reference sequence). This CDR3 comprises 17 residues. The chain's CDR3 is CASSRTSGGSFPDEQFF. DNA for the CDR3: TGTGCCAGTAGTAGGACTAGCGGGGGCTCCTTTCCCGATGAGCAGTTCTTC.

The chain recombines TRBV30 with TRBJ1-2; no clear D gene. Deletions cut 0 bases from V and 0 bases from J, with 17 bases between. Looked up from germline, CDR1 is GTSNPN and CDR2 is SVGIG (reference sequence). The CDR3 loop spans 17 amino acids. CDR3 sequence: CAWSVLVQVLPNYGYTF. The CDR3 nucleotides read TGTGCCTGGAGTGTACTAGTTCAGGTTCTCCCTAACTATGGCTACACCTTC.

The chain's CDR3 is CASSTLRDRDNYGYTF. In DNA, the CDR3 is TGTGCCAGCAGCACTCTCCGGGACAGGGATAACTATGGCTACACCTTC. The genes are TRBV9 and TRBJ1-2; 9 bases fit TRBD1. Germline V gives CDR1 SGDLS, CDR2 YYNGEE. Losses at the gene ends were 4 bases for V and 1 base for J; bases not matched to a gene: 8. The CDR3 sequence is 16 residues long.

The J gene is TRBJ2-1, the V gene TRBV7-2; 7 bases line up with TRBD1. V lost 1 base and J lost 9; bases outside the gene matches: 9. Germline V gives CDR1 SGHTA, CDR2 FQGNSA. This CDR3 has 15 amino acids. The CDR3 DNA follows: TGTGCCAGCAGCTTAGAGAGGGCAGGGGGAGTTGAGCAGTTCTTC. Translated: CASSLERAGGVEQFF.

The DNA for the CDR3 is TGTGCCAGCAGTTACTCGCCACCGGGACAGGGGGCCTACGAGCAGTACTTC. Translating it yields CASSYSPPGQGAYEQYF. The chain carries TRBV6-2 or TRBV6-3 and TRBJ2-7; 11 bases are shared with TRBD1. Trimming at V came to 0 bases and at J to 2 bases, leaving 6 bases not matched to a gene. The germline V gene has CDR1 MNHEY and CDR2 SVGEGT. The CDR3 consists of 17 residues.

CDR3 DNA: TGTGCCAGCAGCCTAAGGGCGGTTGATTCACCCCTCCACTTT. The encoded protein is CASSLRAVDSPLHF. The chain joins TRBV7-9 to TRBJ1-6; D unresolved. There are 14 residues in the CDR3. CDR1 is SEHNR and CDR2 is FQNEAQ in the germline V gene (reference sequence). V lost 5 bases and J 8 bases, leaving 13 bases between the germline ends.

The chain uses TRBV5-4 and TRBJ1-2; TRBD1 is a possible D gene (5 bases). V was cut by 0 bases and J by 7 bases, with 10 bases left in between. Germline values: CDR1 SGHNT, CDR2 YYREEE (reference sequence). The CDR3 contains 13 residues. The chain's CDR3 is CASSLVGEAGYTF. The DNA for the CDR3 is TGTGCCAGCAGCTTGGTAGGGGAAGCTGGCTACACCTTC.

The CDR3: CASSGDRHSGNTIYF. The CDR3 nucleotides read TGTGCCAGCAGCGGCGACAGACACTCTGGAAACACCATATATTTT. The V call is TRBV11-2, the J call TRBJ1-3; D perhaps matches TRBD1 (5 bases). The CDR3 contains 15 residues. Germline V gene data show CDR1 as SGHAT and CDR2 as FQNNGV. The V gene lost 5 bases and the J gene lost 0 bases, with 11 bases spanning the gap. The variable domain in full, completed from reference TRBV11-2 and TRBJ1-3, reads EAGVAQSPRYKIIEKRQSVAFWCNPISGHATLYWYQQILGQGPKLLIQFQNNGVVDDSQLPKDRFSAERLKGVDSTLKIQPAKLEDSAVYLCASSGDRHSGNTIYFGEGSWLTVV.

CDR3 loop: CASSLEATDTQYF. CDR3 DNA: TGTGCCAGCAGCTTAGAAGCGACAGATACGCAGTATTTT. J is TRBJ2-3 and V is TRBV7-2; D call uncertain. The CDR3 is made up of 13 amino acids. The germline gives CDR1 SGHTA, CDR2 FQGNSA. V lost 1 base to trimming and J lost 3 bases, with 5 bases between them.

The V gene is TRBV6-2 or TRBV6-3, the J gene TRBJ1-5; D is possibly TRBD1 (5 bases). V lost 4 bases and J 6 bases, leaving 13 bases between the germline ends. Germline CDR1 and CDR2: MNHEY and SVGEGT. The CDR3 has 14 amino acids. CDR3 in amino acids: CASSFGGASQPQHF. The CDR3 DNA reads TGTGCCAGCAGTTTCGGGGGAGCCTCTCAGCCCCAGCATTTT.

V and J are TRBV3-1 (or the pseudogene TRBV3-2) and TRBJ2-7; 14 bases are shared with TRBD2. Trimming removed 3 bases from V and 6 bases from J; junction bases left unmatched: 13. The CDR3 sequence is 18 residues long. Per germline, CDR1 LGHDT and CDR2 YNNKEL (reference sequence). The CDR3 bases are TGTGCCAGCAGCCAGCCCGGACTAGCGGGGGGTAAGGGTGTCGAGCAGTACTTC. As protein: CASSQPGLAGGKGVEQYF.

Only one count was recorded for this clone. The chain joins TRBV4-2 to TRBJ2-3; a weak D match, TRBD2 (5 bases). The CDR3 is 16 residues long. The V gene's germline CDR1 is LGHNA and CDR2 YNFKEQ. Trimming took off 0 bases at V and 3 bases at J, with 13 bases between the two ends. In DNA form, the CDR3 reads TGTGCCAGCAGCCAAGAGGTGGCTAGCAGGACAGATACGCAGTATTTT. It is translated as CASSQEVASRTDTQYF.

The rearrangement joins TRBV27 to TRBJ2-3, with 7 bases identical to TRBD1. Germline lookup yields CDR1 MNHEY and CDR2 SMNVEV (reference sequence). This CDR3 region has 15 residues. The J segment lost 1 base and the V segment lost 6 bases, leaving 7 bases of the junction unmatched. DNA of the CDR3: TGTGCCAGCAGGTACACAGGGGTTGGCACAGATACGCAGTATTTT. Translated, it gives CASRYTGVGTDTQYF.

This clone came up once. V usage is TRBV6-2 or TRBV6-3 and J usage is TRBJ2-7; D remains ambiguous. The germline V gene encodes CDR1 MNHEY and CDR2 SVGEGT. The CDR3 length is 13 residues. With 5 bases removed from V and 1 base from J, the gap between germline ends came to 9 bases. This chain's CDR3 is CASSPGYSYEQYF. CDR3 bases: TGTGCCAGCAGTCCCGGGTATTCCTACGAGCAGTACTTC.

This clone has a single count. The chain joins TRBV19 to TRBJ1-4; the D gene is possibly TRBD1 (6 bases). The V gene lost 6 bases and the J gene lost 13 bases, with 15 bases spanning the gap. Germline assignment: CDR1 LNHDA and CDR2 SQIVND (reference sequence). The CDR3 consists of 12 residues. The CDR3 coding sequence is TGTGCCAGTAGGCCTCCGACAGGTCTACTGTTTTTT. Translated, it gives CASRPPTGLLFF.

V is TRBV7-3 and J is TRBJ2-1; maybe TRBD2 (6 bases). V lost 4 bases to trimming and J lost 0 bases, with 13 bases between them. CDR1 and CDR2 from the germline V gene are SGHTA and FQGTGA. This CDR3 comprises 16 residues. CDR3 protein: CASSSRSGSSYNEQFF. CDR3 sequence (DNA): TGTGCCAGCAGCTCTAGGTCCGGGAGCTCCTACAATGAGCAGTTCTTC.

CDR3 DNA: TGTGCCTGGAGAAACCCCTACGAGCAGTACTTC. Protein: CAWRNPYEQYF. The rearrangement uses TRBV30 and TRBJ2-7, with no clear D. The germline gives CDR1 GTSNPN, CDR2 SVGIG (reference sequence). The CDR3 loop spans 11 amino acids. Trimming took 3 bases from V and 2 from J, leaving 5 bases between them.

The chain recombines TRBV7-6 with TRBJ1-1, with D maybe TRBD1 (6 bases). V shed 5 bases and J shed 4 bases, with 17 bases lying between them. There are 15 residues in the CDR3. CDR1 is SGHVS and CDR2 is FNYEAQ in the germline V gene. The chain's CDR3 is CASSTRGGGFTEAFF. CDR3 bases: TGTGCCAGCAGCACTAGGGGGGGTGGGTTCACTGAAGCTTTCTTT.

The chain employs TRBV7-9 and TRBJ1-5; 11 positions match TRBD1. Looked up from germline, CDR1 is SEHNR and CDR2 is FQNEAQ (reference sequence). J was trimmed by 1 base and V by 1 base; bases with no gene match: 6. The CDR3 loop spans 18 amino acids. CDR3: CASSLGTGGVGSNQPQHF. Here the CDR3 DNA reads TGTGCCAGCAGCTTAGGGACAGGGGGCGTTGGAAGCAATCAGCCCCAGCATTTT.

This clone was seen a single time. This chain connects TRBV6-6 to TRBJ2-1; D is uncertain. The CDR3 is made up of 14 amino acids. CDR1 MNHNY and CDR2 SVGAGI come from the germline V gene (reference sequence). Trimming removed 0 bases at V and 5 bases at J, with 8 bases between. The CDR3 sequence: CASSYSFLNNEQFF. In nucleotides, the CDR3 is TGTGCCAGCAGTTACTCGTTTCTGAACAATGAGCAGTTCTTC.

The J gene is TRBJ1-1, the V gene TRBV5-4; D is undetermined. Germline values: CDR1 SGHNT, CDR2 YYREEE (reference sequence). The CDR3 spans 13 residues. V lost 4 bases to trimming and J lost 4 bases, with 11 bases between them. The DNA for the CDR3 is TGTGCCAGCAGCCTTGTTGGGCTCACTGAAGCTTTCTTT. Protein sequence: CASSLVGLTEAFF. Variable domain in full (rest from reference TRBV5-4 and TRBJ1-1): ETGVTQSPTHLIKTRGQQVTLRCSSQSGHNTVSWYQQALGQGPQFIFQYYREEENGRGNFPPRFSGLQFPNYSSELNVNALELDDSALYLCASSLVGLTEAFFGQGTRLTVV.

This clone has only one observation. The chain recombines TRBV4-2 with TRBJ2-3; 8 positions match TRBD2. Trimming removed 1 base from V and 5 bases from J; junction bases left unmatched: 11. This CDR3 is 17 amino acids long. Germline V gives CDR1 LGHNA, CDR2 YNFKEQ. CDR3 in amino acids: CASSQGTGGAGGDTQYF. The CDR3 DNA sequence: TGTGCCAGCAGCCAAGGAACCGGGGGGGCCGGTGGAGATACGCAGTATTTT.

V usage is TRBV29-1 and J usage is TRBJ1-5; 11 positions match TRBD1. The germline V gene has CDR1 SQVTM and CDR2 ANQGSEA. With 6 bases clipped from V and 6 bases from J, the junction kept 4 bases outside the gene matches. This CDR3 spans 13 amino acids. The CDR3 reads CSVGTGGGQPQHF. The CDR3 coding sequence is TGCAGCGTCGGGACAGGGGGAGGTCAGCCCCAGCATTTT.

A few counts support this clone. V is TRBV25-1 and J is TRBJ1-6; D might be TRBD1 (5 bases). Germline CDR1 is MGHDK and CDR2 is SYGVNS. The CDR3 runs 15 residues. V was shortened by 6 bases and J by 4 bases, with 13 bases between the two germline ends. The CDR3, as DNA: TGTGCCAGCAGGGTGGCCCAGGGTTATAATTCACCCCTCCACTTT. It yields the protein CASRVAQGYNSPLHF. The variable domain in full, completed from reference TRBV25-1 and TRBJ1-6, reads EADIYQTPRYLVIGTGKKITLECSQTMGHDKMYWYQQDPGMELHLIHYSYGVNSTEKGDLSSESTVSRIRTEHFPLTLESARPSHTSQYLCASRVAQGYNSPLHFGNGTRLTVT.

This clone was seen only once. The rearrangement links TRBV12-3 or TRBV12-4 to TRBJ1-1, with D hard to call. CDR3 size: 13 residues. Trimming removed 6 bases at V and 0 bases at J, with 8 bases between. The CDR3 spells CASSLGMNTEAFF. For the CDR3, the DNA is TGTGCCAGCAGCCTTGGGATGAACACTGAAGCTTTCTTT.

In this sample, this clone turned up once. The chain carries TRBV6-2 or TRBV6-3 and TRBJ2-7; D unresolved. The V gene lost 6 bases and the J gene lost 5 bases, with 17 bases spanning the gap. The germline gives CDR1 MNHEY, CDR2 SVGEGT. The CDR3 length is 14 residues. CDR3 sequence reads: CASSGFPNLDEQYF. For the CDR3, the DNA is TGTGCCAGCAGCGGGTTTCCAAACCTGGACGAGCAGTACTTC.

The rearrangement joins TRBV18 to TRBJ2-5; D unresolved. Germline V CDR1 and CDR2: KGHSH, LQKENI. Trimming cost V 4 bases and J 4 bases, with 4 bases left between them. The CDR3 has 11 amino acids. CDR3 amino acids: CASSRGETQYF. In DNA form, the CDR3 reads TGTGCCAGCTCACGAGGAGAGACCCAGTACTTC.